The following is a TCR beta chain sequence with its context. Antigen unknown. Germline lookup yields CDR1 SGHRS and CDR2 YFSETQ. V was clipped by 4 bases and J by 6 bases; unmatched bases: 11. The CDR3 contains 16 residues. The run depth of the assay was deep. Generated by immunoSEQ multiplex PCR, the TCRdb table keeps only in-frame clones and is missing some. This table has about 2,500,000 clones, around nine tenths appearing once. This sample is part of a study of shared clonotypes between healthy human individuals. As for the study in general: Three CD4 naive, three CD4 memory, two CD8 naive and one CD8 memory plate were used per donor. Study results and limitations: Blood was the sole source, and tissue repertoires probably differ.

The chain links TRBV5-1 to TRBJ2-1, with TRBD1 matching over 9 bases. The sample consisted of naive CD4+ T cells sorted from blood. Regarding subset: CD45RA+ positively selected. This receptor was taken from a man between 18 and 29 years old in good health. The CDR3 sequence: CASSRSTGGAGNEQFF. CDR3 nucleotide sequence: TGCGCCAGCAGCCGTTCCACAGGGGGCGCGGGCAATGAGCAGTTCTTC.